This T cell receptor beta chain appears in the sequencing data of a study of cytomegalovirus exposure and HLA in healthy donors listed by TCRdb under 2017. Looking at the study overall: An earlier analysis of some 550 of the donors reported 250 to 300 Gb of sequence data and 117 million unique TCR beta sequences from 190 million or so T cells. An early release that covered 500 to 800 HLA-typed donors contained approximately 300 gigabases of sequencing data and 85 million to 100 million unique TCR sequences. Among the approximately 420 genotyped donors, around 81% belonged to the genetic ancestry cluster associated with self-reported Caucasian donors. The study aimed to test whether cataloging public T cell receptors could reveal signatures of past pathogen exposure. The study profiled the T cell repertoires of 550 to 700 subjects by immunosequencing and related them to cytomegalovirus serostatus. A separate validation cohort of more than 100 different subjects was used in addition to the approximately 670-subject first cohort. High-throughput TCR immunosequencing, statistical association of individual TCRs with disease status, and machine learning were combined to predict cytomegalovirus infection status. To study patterns of TCR occurrence, a later analysis re-analyzed previously published TCR beta repertoires from 700 or so donors and added high-resolution HLA genotyping. Rather than drawing on any new phenotypic data, the later analysis identified candidate immune exposures from TCR beta sequences and the way those sequences occurred across donors. An earlier analysis of 587 of the donors applied high-throughput TCR beta sequencing to assess whether each TCR beta V gene segment acted as functional or pseudogenic. Donor age, sex, ethnicity and CMV serostatus were compiled alongside the repertoire data. Genome-wide SNP genotypes for about 65% of the roughly 700 donors were used in a later genetic analysis, which treated that subset as a discovery cohort. All discovery cohort repertoires had been generated on a single sequencing platform. HLA typing covered class I and class II loci at four-digit resolution. The number of donors typed differed by locus, with roughly 629-640 for A, B, C, DRB1 and DQB1, more than 500 for DQA1, over 600 for DPA1, and approximately 470 for DPB1. A handful of DR-DQ haplotypes were handled as single units for association and clustering because linkage in the cohort was strong. Among several hundred genotyped donors of the cohort, an average of approximately 240,000 unique TCR beta nucleotide sequences was sequenced per donor, of which about 18% were non-productive.

In this sample, this clone turned up once. Its antigen has not been determined. No much larger clone exists at a distance of one base, and base qualities are not known. Preparation of the library involved the immunoSEQ multiplex PCR assay. For the multiplex PCR, a mixture combining 60 forward primers for TCR Vbeta segments and 13 reverse primers for TCR Jbeta segments was used. The CDR3 region of rearranged TCR beta genes was amplified from genomic DNA with a multiplex PCR assay. The Illumina HiSeq System was used to sequence the amplified TCR beta libraries as 87-base-pair reads. Per the original workflow: In a later analysis, tens of millions of unique TCR beta chains were counted across the 650 to 750 repertoires, and about 10 million of these chains were shared by at least two donors. Raw reads were error-corrected and collapsed into unique sequences by a nearest-neighbor algorithm in which closely related sequences were merged to remove PCR and sequencing errors. V, D and J gene segments were assigned by aligning CDR3 sequences to IMGT reference sequences. Each retained sequence needed at least a six-nucleotide match to both a V gene segment and a J gene segment. Rearrangements were called productive when the CDR3 lacked stop codons and stayed in frame with V and J; all others were non-productive. CDR3 was defined according to IMGT convention as the region running from the second conserved V-encoded cysteine to the conserved J-encoded phenylalanine. Sequences without an unambiguous match to a single V gene segment were excluded from the earlier analysis of approximately 560 of the donors. In an earlier analysis of several hundred of the donors, a V segment was called functional when productive rearrangements were above 56.7%, and segregating when the standard deviation between donors exceeded 5%. A statistical classification framework was built to diagnose cytomegalovirus status from the catalog of TCR beta chain sequences. In a later analysis, V and J genes were assigned by comparing TCR nucleotide sequences against IMGT/GENE-DB human TR gene sequences. Using the TCRdist pipeline, a later analysis assigned CDR3 sequences along with most-parsimonious VDJ recombination scenarios. In a later analysis, each TCR beta chain was defined by its CDR3 amino acid sequence together with its V-gene family, and reads without a unique V-gene family were excluded. A later analysis removed nearly 600 highly shared, low-generation-probability nucleotide sequences to deal with suspected cross-contamination and a sequencing artifact. A later analysis calculated a clonal expansion index for each public chain from normalized within-repertoire ranks of inferred template counts. A later analysis computed generation probabilities with a VDJ recombination model fitted to out-of-frame rearrangements, and checked the results against IGoR. A later analysis scored TCR-TCR, TCR-HLA and TCR-CMV co-occurrence with hypergeometric tests, applying a repertoire-size bias correction to TCR pairs. In a later analysis, false discovery rates were estimated by permuting HLA or CMV assignments 20 times. In a later analysis, co-occurring TCRs were grouped using DBSCAN, with TCRdist sequence similarity added in when clustering inside HLA-allele-positive subsets. Repertoires with fewer than 30,000 or more than 120,000 public chains, plus five repertoires with anomalous nucleotide sharing, were excluded from co-occurrence clustering. TCRdb re-hosts the immuneACCESS table, in-frame sequences only. Its copies lack some clones; in the studies checked, an unresolved V gene accounts for under half of them, and the cause for the rest is not known. Clone size and V and J calls were adopted from that table, with D and trimming inferred from the DNA. Across this sample there are 140,000 or so clones, with 65% to 80% seen only once. The ten most abundant clones make up about 2% of the sample.

V and J lose 5 bases and 2 bases, and a span of 11 bases separates them. Per the germline V gene, MNHEY is the CDR1 and SVGAGI is the CDR2. The CDR3 measures 14 amino acids from cysteine to phenylalanine. The sequence is cut down to CDR3 DNA, 42 bases in frame from base 1. What the research found in general, with its limitations: The classifier was reported to diagnose cytomegalovirus status with high specificity and sensitivity in both the original and validation cohorts. Because counts were too low, some 17 rarely observed V segments, including chromosome 9 orphons, were left out of the earlier analysis of a few hundred of the donors. A later analysis found that most CMV-associated TCR beta chains appeared HLA-restricted, with HLA associations seemingly driven largely by CMV exposure. A cluster of highly shared sequence variants was judged likely to be a technical artifact of the sequencing pipeline. Because HLA typing was missing for some donors at each locus, association tests included only the typed subset. At a false discovery rate of 0.05, a later analysis linked under 20,000 TCR beta sequences to specific HLA alleles. A further reported finding was that TCR beta sequences accurately predicted the HLA-A and HLA-B alleles for most subjects in the first cohort. According to a later analysis, TCR association rates differed among HLA loci, with DRB1 alleles showing the most associated TCRs and HLA-C alleles showing the fewest. Roughly uniform sequencing depth across donors was assumed in presence/absence analyses, although this assumption may not hold. Because the 87-base-pair reads could not distinguish some IMGT-functional V segments, including TRBV6-2 and TRBV6-3, those segments were excluded. Broadly in line with IMGT annotations, most TCR beta V segments showed up in productive rearrangements about 90% or about 30% of the time in an earlier analysis of around 550 of the donors. In a later analysis, HLA-associated TCR beta chains were found to be more clonally expanded and to have lower generation probabilities than equally common non-associated chains. According to a later genetic analysis, donors in an Asian-associated ancestry cluster had fewer N-insertions in productive TCRs than the approximately 670-donor mean. The study gave a list of over 150 TCR beta chains associated with cytomegalovirus. The only immune exposure information available for the cohort was CMV serostatus. Across donors, most TCR sequences were observed very rarely, whereas some public TCRs were present in many individuals. In vitro tests confirmed that three of the cytomegalovirus-associated TCR beta chains recognize cytomegalovirus antigens. When HLA alleles, especially DR and DQ, strongly co-occurred, attributing TCR associations to individual alleles was difficult. The authors suggested that the approach could potentially be extended to other disease states and immunological phenotypes. Correlated functional status among segregating V segments might be attributable to linkage disequilibrium, but an unknown experimental factor could not be ruled out. Only TCR beta chains were sequenced in this cohort, and the absence of alpha or paired-chain data limited detectable features. An association between a missense DCLRE1C variant and V-gene and J-gene trimming of TCR beta chains was found in a later genetic analysis and replicated in an independent cohort. In a later analysis, several top co-occurrence clusters were reported to appear linked to parvovirus B19, influenza, CMV and Epstein-Barr virus.

The cohort was made up of roughly 670 healthy bone marrow donors. Cohort members were all nominally healthy when sampled, although unrecorded immune exposures were likely present. The donor tested CMV seronegative, placing the donor among the roughly 340 seronegative members of the cohort. Each donor provided a peripheral blood sample, and peripheral blood mononuclear cells were used for TCR beta sequencing. Genomic DNA extraction from the blood cell samples was performed with the Qiagen DNeasy Blood Extraction Kit. Sequenced material: PBMCs. Here the chain combines TRBV6-5 and TRBJ2-3; the D region possibly corresponds to TRBD2 (6 bases align). This receptor was obtained from a woman aged 40 to 50 in good health and CMV-seronegative. The CDR3 loop reads CASSQTSSTDTQYF. The DNA sequence is given as TGTGCCAGCAGTCAGACTAGTTCCACAGATACGCAGTATTTT.